This T cell receptor beta chain is from a study of shared T cell receptors in the human thymus. Germline CDR1 is MGHDK and CDR2 is SYGVNS. After removal of 2 bases from V and 0 bases from J, the junction contained 1 base not matched to a gene. The length of the CDR3 is 16 residues. Clones were sequenced by immunoSEQ multiplex PCR, and TCRdb holds only the in-frame ones, with some missing. Here the sample spans more than 550,000 clones, roughly 85% being singletons. This same sample was also taken into another study, of human thymus T cells. This second study says: Resections that were taken during corrective heart surgery supplied the thymus tissue.

The source material was thymocytes. The chain recombines TRBV25-1 with TRBJ2-7; TRBD2 agrees at 13 bases. This receptor was taken from a girl less than two years old with a congenital heart defect. CDR3 in DNA: TGTGCCAGCAGTGAAACTAGCGGGGGGGTCTCCTACGAGCAGTACTTC. Encoded protein: CASSETSGGVSYEQYF.